A single T cell receptor beta chain is shown here with its context. There is no known antigen for this receptor. Per-nucleotide qualities are absent, and no much larger clonotype sits a single base away. Each collaborating institution followed its own protocols to collect whole blood in K2EDTA tubes. For TCRbeta analysis, collaborator samples were shipped as frozen whole blood, as isolated PBMCs, or as DNA extracted from either sample type. TCRbeta CDR3 regions were amplified from genomic DNA using the immunoSEQ Assay, a bias-controlled multiplex PCR. The published analysis was carried out like this. The number of nucleated cells in each sample was estimated by amplification of reference gene primers within the assay. To quantify the absolute abundance of each unique TCRbeta CDR3 rearrangement, sequence reads were collapsed and filtered. For each sample, productive Simpson clonality was calculated as the square root of Simpson's diversity index across productive rearrangements. TCRdb obtained this table from immuneACCESS and retained in-frame rearrangements with V and J assigned. These tables miss some clones; where compared with another copy, unresolved V genes account for less than half of the shortfall, and the remainder is unexplained. V, J and clone size were drawn from that table, and D and trimming were deduced from the DNA. The sample yields about 87,000 clones; around three quarters were counted once. The ten top clones hold around 4.5% of the sample.

These data come from a study of blood T cell repertoires in COVID-19 (dated by TCRdb to about 2020). In terms of the full investigation: Collaborator samples came from the United States, Italy and Spain and covered acute and convalescent phases of COVID-19. Nearly every sample came with metadata listing a de-identified subject ID, COVID-19 status, age in years and sex. Samples were obtained from the ongoing ImmuneRACE study (first 160 participants) and from over 1,000 subjects provided by 6 global collaborators. Where available, HLA class I and class II types were taken from metadata supplied by the sample provider and were not determined by assay-based typing. The prospective study material was composed of cDNA or gDNA derived from T cells, B-cell-depleted T cells, or PBMCs. The repertoires were released in a freely available public database intended as a resource for research on the immune response to SARS-CoV-2. Subjects who had been exposed to COVID-19, were actively infected with it, or had recovered from it provided the deeply sampled blood TCRbeta repertoires that made up the dataset. Overall results and qualifications from the work: The quantity of clinical and demographic metadata differed by source and by participant and was supplied without curation.

The cysteine opens and the phenylalanine closes a CDR3 of 14 amino acids. Of the read, only the CDR3 DNA is kept; its 42 bases are in frame from base 1. From V the trimming removes 1 base and from J it removes 8 bases, while the gene matches leave 4 bases of the junction unaccounted for. CDR1 KGHSH and CDR2 LQKENI were looked up in the germline V gene. Here the chain combines TRBV18 and TRBJ1-4; 7 bases in between match TRBD1. Sequencing used peripheral blood. The TCR originated in a woman aged 45-59 years with acute or convalescent COVID-19. The CDR3 reads as follows: CASSPLGTDEKLFF. The base sequence is TGTGCCAGCTCACCACTGGGGACAGACGAAAAACTGTTTTTT. The CDR3 plus the reference TRBV18 and TRBJ1-4 genes for the other parts give the full variable domain: NAGVMQNPRHLVRRRGQEARLRCSPMKGHSHVYWYRQLPEEGLKFMVYLQKENIIDESGMPKERFSAEFPKEGPSILRIQQVVRGDSAAYFCASSPLGTDEKLFFGSGTQLSVL.